This T cell receptor (beta chain) was found in a study of T cell responses to AZD1222 COVID-19 vaccine. The repertoire was sequenced with immunoSEQ multiplex PCR; TCRdb's copy has only in-frame clones and lacks some. The sample includes some 120,000 clones, around 90% of them seen just once. A word on this clone: What it binds is not known.

Study conclusions and caveats: It was only five to seven AZD1222 recipients who were seropositive at baseline. Females outnumbered males among donors, who were mostly white British; clonal diversity was possibly underestimated.

CDR1 and CDR2 (germline): SNHLY, FYNNEI. Trimming removed 6 bases at V and 3 bases at J, with 16 bases between. The CDR3 has 15 amino acids. Sequenced here: peripheral blood, sampled 28 days after the second dose of the MenACWY control vaccine. This TCR came from an adult who received the MenACWY meningococcal vaccine as a control. J is TRBJ2-3 and V is TRBV2, with D perhaps matching TRBD1 (6 bases). CDR3 nucleotide sequence: TGTGCCAGCAGGGGGACATACCTAAGGACAGATACGCAGTATTTT. Residues: CASRGTYLRTDTQYF.